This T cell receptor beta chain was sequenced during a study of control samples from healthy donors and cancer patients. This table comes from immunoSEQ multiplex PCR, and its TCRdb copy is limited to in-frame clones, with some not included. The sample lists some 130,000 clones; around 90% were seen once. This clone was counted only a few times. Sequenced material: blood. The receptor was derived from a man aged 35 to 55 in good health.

The CDR3 DNA is TGTGCCAGTAGTATCCTCCCATTACTTTTAAGGGGCACTGAAGCTTTCTTT. The encoded protein is CASSILPLLLRGTEAFF. This chain joins TRBV19 and TRBJ1-1, with a possible D match to TRBD1 (5 bases). V gave up 3 bases and J gave up 4 bases, with 21 bases separating them. Germline lookup yields CDR1 LNHDA and CDR2 SQIVND (reference sequence). The CDR3 is 17 amino acids.